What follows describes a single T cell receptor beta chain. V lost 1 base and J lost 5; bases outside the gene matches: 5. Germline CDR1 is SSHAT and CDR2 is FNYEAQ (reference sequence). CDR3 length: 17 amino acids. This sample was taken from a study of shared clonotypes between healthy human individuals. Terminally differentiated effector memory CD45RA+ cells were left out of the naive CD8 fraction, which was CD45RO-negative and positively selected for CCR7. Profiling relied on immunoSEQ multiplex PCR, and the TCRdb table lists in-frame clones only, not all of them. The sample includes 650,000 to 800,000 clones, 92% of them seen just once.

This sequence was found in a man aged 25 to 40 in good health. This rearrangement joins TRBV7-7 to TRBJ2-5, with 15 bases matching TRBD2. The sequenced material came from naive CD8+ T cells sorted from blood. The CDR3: CASSLGTSGGDVETQYF. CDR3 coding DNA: TGTGCCAGCAGCTTAGGGACTAGCGGGGGGGACGTGGAGACCCAGTACTTC.